The 27 T cell receptor beta chains below were found in one sample sequenced in a study of control samples from healthy donors and cancer patients. Measured with immunoSEQ multiplex PCR; TCRdb has only the in-frame clones, and not every one. This table has roughly 130,000 clones, about 95% appearing once. Sequencing used blood. The receptors were gathered from a man aged 30-40 years in good health.

The chain employs TRBV6-2 or TRBV6-3 and TRBJ2-7; TRBD1 matches at 8 bases. This CDR3 region has 15 residues. Germline trimming cut 4 bases from V and 4 bases from J; bases unmatched to any gene: 9. Germline CDR1 and CDR2: MNHEY and SVGEGT. As DNA, the CDR3 is TGTGCCAGCAGTTTTCCGCAGGGGGCGCGATACGAGCAGTACTTC. Translating gives CASSFPQGARYEQYF.

The chain couples TRBV6-6 to TRBJ2-6; no clear D gene. The CDR3 length is 15 residues. Trimming left V 5 bases short and J 2 bases short, with 10 bases between. Germline V gives CDR1 MNHNY, CDR2 SVGAGI (reference sequence). The CDR3 loop reads CASSPSNAGANVLTF. The CDR3 DNA reads TGTGCCAGCAGTCCAAGCAATGCTGGGGCCAACGTCCTGACTTTC.

Comment on this clone: Other DNA sequences within the sample encode an identical CDR3. The chain carries TRBV5-6 and TRBJ2-7; D is possibly TRBD2 (7 bases). This CDR3 region has 15 residues. In germline, CDR1 is SGHDT, CDR2 YYEEEE. With 0 bases removed from V and 6 bases from J, the gap between germline ends came to 16 bases. CDR3 sequence (DNA): TGTGCCAGCAGCTTGGCGGGCGGACTAGGGGGCGAGCAGTACTTC. Amino acids: CASSLAGGLGGEQYF.

The chain recombines TRBV6-5 with TRBJ1-4; a weak D match, TRBD1 (5 bases). In germline, CDR1 is MNHEY, CDR2 SVGAGI. V lost 0 bases to trimming and J lost 4 bases, with 12 bases between them. The CDR3 is 16 amino acids. CDR3 region: CASSYSRAWGNEKLFF. CDR3 sequence (DNA): TGTGCCAGCAGTTACTCCAGGGCTTGGGGTAATGAAAAACTGTTTTTT.

The rearrangement joins TRBV3-1 (or the pseudogene TRBV3-2) to TRBJ2-7, with a possible D match to TRBD2 (7 bases). Germline V lookup: CDR1 LGHDT, CDR2 YNNKEL (reference sequence). The CDR3 covers 17 residues. Trimming took off 0 bases at V and 5 bases at J, with 20 bases between the two ends. CDR3 nucleotide sequence: TGTGCCAGCAGCCAAGATCTTGTAGGTCGGGGGGCCCACGAGCAGTACTTC. Translated: CASSQDLVGRGAHEQYF.

The chain has TRBV4-3 and TRBJ1-1, with a tentative D call TRBD1 (5 bases). This CDR3 comprises 14 residues. Germline CDR1 and CDR2: LGHNA and YSLEER. The V end was cut by 4 bases, the J end by 0 bases, with 9 bases between. The CDR3 DNA is TGCGCCAGCAGCCCGGGGGTCATGAACACTGAAGCTTTCTTT. Translating gives CASSPGVMNTEAFF.

The chain carries TRBV6-6 and TRBJ2-3, with 10 bases identical to TRBD1. V shed 3 bases and J 9 bases; nucleotides not matched to a gene: 6. This CDR3 contains 14 residues. The germline gives CDR1 MNHNY, CDR2 SVGAGI (reference sequence). CDR3 in amino acids: CASSYGTGEGTQYF. CDR3 nucleotides: TGTGCCAGCAGTTATGGGACAGGGGAAGGCACGCAGTATTTT.

The chain couples TRBV5-8 to TRBJ1-5; unclear D gene. Trimming stripped 0 bases from V and 7 bases from J, with 14 bases between. The length of the CDR3 is 15 residues. CDR1 is SGHTS and CDR2 is YDEGEE in the germline V gene. The CDR3 nucleotides are TGTGCCAGCAGCTTGGCGGCGGCAGGCGGCCAGCCCCAGCATTTT. Amino acids: CASSLAAAGGQPQHF.

The rearrangement uses TRBV6-2 or TRBV6-3 and TRBJ2-1; D possibly corresponds to TRBD2 (5 bases). Germline V CDR1 and CDR2: MNHEY, SVGEGT. The V end lost 6 bases, the J end lost 5 bases, and 23 bases lay between the germline ends. CDR3 length: 17 residues. CDR3 bases: TGTGCCAGCAGCCGACCTCCCAGCGGAGGAGCTAACAATGAGCAGTTCTTC. This encodes CASSRPPSGGANNEQFF.

The chain employs TRBV2 and TRBJ2-5; TRBD1 matches 10 bases. V gave up 4 bases and J gave up 4 bases; unmatched junction bases: 6. This CDR3 region has 15 residues. Germline V gene sequence: CDR1 SNHLY, CDR2 FYNNEI. CDR3 in DNA: TGTGCCAGCAGTGTTGGGACAGGGGCATCAGAGACCCAGTACTTC. Its protein product is CASSVGTGASETQYF.

The J gene is TRBJ2-1, the V gene TRBV11-2; D is uncertain. Per germline, CDR1 SGHAT and CDR2 FQNNGV. This CDR3 is 11 amino acids long. The germline V and J ends were trimmed by 6 bases and 9 bases, with 9 bases remaining between them. The chain's CDR3 is CASRNSREQFF. The CDR3 DNA follows: TGTGCCAGCAGGAATAGTCGTGAGCAGTTCTTC.

V and J are TRBV21-1 and TRBJ1-2; the table's D gene call, TRBD1, was not cross checked with the DNA. TRBV21-1 is assigned pseudogene status. The CDR3 runs 11 residues. The CDR3 loop reads CARGAPYGYTF. CDR3 nucleotides: TGTGCCAGAGGGGCGCCCTATGGCTACACCTTC.

The V gene is TRBV19, the J gene TRBJ1-2; D unclear. Looked up from germline, CDR1 is LNHDA and CDR2 is SQIVND (reference sequence). V dropped 6 bases and J dropped 6 bases, with 17 bases sitting between them. CDR3 length equals 14 residues. For the CDR3, the DNA is TGTGCCAGTAGGGACGGACGGTTTGACGATGGCTACACCTTC. Amino acid sequence: CASRDGRFDDGYTF.

CDR3 bases: TGTGCCAGCAGTTACGTGCAACAGGGGTTTCATCAGCCCCAGCATTTT. The encoded protein is CASSYVQQGFHQPQHF. V usage is TRBV6-6 and J usage is TRBJ1-5, with 7 bases lining up with TRBD1. Germline V CDR1 and CDR2: MNHNY, SVGAGI (reference sequence). The length of the CDR3 is 16 residues. V was clipped by 2 bases and J by 5 bases; unmatched bases: 9.

This sequence joins TRBV27 and TRBJ1-1, with 7 bases that match TRBD1. Losses at the gene ends were 0 bases for V and 5 bases for J; bases not matched to a gene: 0. The CDR3 is 13 residues long. In germline, CDR1 is MNHEY, CDR2 SMNVEV (reference sequence). CDR3 in amino acids: CASSLSRGTEAFF. The CDR3 DNA is TGTGCCAGCAGTTTATCCAGGGGGACTGAAGCTTTCTTT.

The chain recombines TRBV5-6 with TRBJ1-2; 7 bases match TRBD1. The germline V gene encodes CDR1 SGHDT and CDR2 YYEEEE. J was trimmed by 4 bases and V by 0 bases; bases with no gene match: 6. CDR3 length equals 15 residues. For the CDR3, the DNA is TGTGCCAGCAGCTTGGAAACAGGGGCCTCCTATGGCTACACCTTC. Translation gives CASSLETGASYGYTF. The full variable domain, its missing parts supplied by reference TRBV5-6 and TRBJ1-2, is DAGVTQSPTHLIKTRGQQVTLRCSPKSGHDTVSWYQQALGQGPQFIFQYYEEEERQRGNFPDRFSGHQFPNYSSELNVNALLLGDSALYLCASSLETGASYGYTFGSGTRLTVV.

The chain is built from TRBV6-2 or TRBV6-3 and TRBJ2-2; D may be TRBD1 (5 bases). Germline CDR1 MNHEY, CDR2 SVGEGT. CDR3 size: 18 residues. Deletions cut 2 bases from V and 0 bases from J, with 16 bases between. DNA of the CDR3: TGTGCCAGCAGTTACCCTACCGACAGAACGACGAACACCGGGGAGCTGTTTTTT. Protein: CASSYPTDRTTNTGELFF.

This chain joins TRBV10-1 and TRBJ2-5; 7 nucleotides agree with TRBD1. Germline-derived CDR1 and CDR2 are WNHNN and SYGVQD (reference sequence). V lost 5 bases, J lost 3 bases, and 9 bases stayed unmatched. There are 15 residues in the CDR3. The CDR3: CASSPGTAPEETQYF. In nucleotides, the CDR3 is TGCGCCAGCAGTCCAGGGACAGCTCCAGAAGAGACCCAGTACTTC.

The chain employs TRBV7-2 and TRBJ2-1; 10 nucleotides line up with TRBD2. The CDR3 consists of 16 residues. Trimming cost V 6 bases and J 7 bases; bases outside gene matches: 12. Per germline, CDR1 SGHTA and CDR2 FQGNSA. The CDR3 sequence: CASRKQSGGAANEQFF. In DNA, the CDR3 is TGTGCCAGCAGGAAACAGAGCGGGGGGGCGGCAAATGAGCAGTTCTTC.

The gene calls are TRBV7-2 and TRBJ2-3; TRBD2 matches 8 bases. The junction had 4 bases not matched to a gene; V was cut back by 1 base and J by 4 bases. The V gene's germline CDR1 is SGHTA and CDR2 FQGNSA. The CDR3 loop spans 15 amino acids. The CDR3 region is CASSLGSGGADTQYF. The CDR3 coding sequence is TGTGCCAGCAGCTTAGGCTCCGGGGGGGCAGATACGCAGTATTTT.

The chain has TRBV3-1 (or the pseudogene TRBV3-2) and TRBJ1-1; D remains unclear. The V and J ends lost 1 base and 2 bases respectively, with 5 bases between them. Germline V gives CDR1 LGHDT, CDR2 YNNKEL (reference sequence). The CDR3 consists of 13 residues. For the CDR3, the DNA is TGTGCCAGCAGCCAAGGTCACAACACTGAAGCTTTCTTT. This sequence encodes CASSQGHNTEAFF.

The chain links TRBV9 to TRBJ2-5; 8 bases are shared with TRBD2. Germline V CDR1 and CDR2: SGDLS, YYNGEE. This CDR3 has 16 residues. Trimming cost V 0 bases and J 4 bases; bases outside gene matches: 8. The CDR3 DNA is TGTGCCAGCAGCGTAGGGGGTAGCGGGGTCGTAGAGACCCAGTACTTC. It codes for CASSVGGSGVVETQYF. Complete variable domain (other parts from reference TRBV9 and TRBJ2-5): DSGVTQTPKHLITATGQRVTLRCSPRSGDLSVYWYQQSLDQGLQFLIQYYNGEERAKGNILERFSAQQFPDLHSELNLSSLELGDSALYFCASSVGGSGVVETQYFGPGTRLLVL.

Only one count was recorded for this clone. V and J are TRBV5-1 and TRBJ1-2, with 10 positions matching TRBD1. Germline CDR1 is SGHRS and CDR2 is YFSETQ. The CDR3 runs to 17 residues. V was clipped by 4 bases and J by 8 bases; unmatched bases: 17. The DNA for the CDR3 is TGCGCCAGCAGCCGTTCTGGGACAGGGGCCCCCCATAGCGGCTACACCTTC. Its translation is CASSRSGTGAPHSGYTF.

J is TRBJ2-7 and V is TRBV20-1; the D is unclear. V lost 3 bases and J lost 2, with 11 bases in between. The CDR3 has 13 amino acids. The germline V gene encodes CDR1 DFQATT and CDR2 SNEGSKA (reference sequence). The CDR3 coding sequence is TGCAGTGCTAGTTCCTGGACGGCCTACGAGCAGTACTTC. Its protein is CSASSWTAYEQYF.

The rearrangement links TRBV14 to TRBJ2-5, with D hard to call. Trimming shortened V by 4 bases and J by 4 bases, and 10 bases separated the two germline ends. The germline CDR1 and CDR2 sequences are SGHDN and FVKESK. The CDR3 loop spans 13 amino acids. The CDR3 here is CASSPPGPETQYF. The CDR3 nucleotides read TGTGCCAGCAGCCCCCCGGGCCCAGAGACCCAGTACTTC.

The chain recombines TRBV9 with TRBJ2-3; TRBD2 matches at 9 bases. The CDR3 loop spans 15 amino acids. Germline V gene data show CDR1 as SGDLS and CDR2 as YYNGEE. V dropped 4 bases and J dropped 0; count of bases not matched to a gene: 3. Here the CDR3 reads CASSIAGGSTDTQYF. CDR3 bases: TGTGCCAGCAGCATCGCGGGGGGGAGCACAGATACGCAGTATTTT.

The V gene is TRBV18, the J gene TRBJ1-2; TRBD1 aligns across 7 bases. Germline trimming cut 0 bases from V and 10 bases from J; bases unmatched to any gene: 5. This CDR3 has 13 amino acids. CDR1 is KGHSH, CDR2 LQKENI, per germline. This CDR3 is CASSPPGQFYYTF. In nucleotides, the CDR3 is TGTGCCAGCTCACCACCGGGACAGTTCTACTACACCTTC.